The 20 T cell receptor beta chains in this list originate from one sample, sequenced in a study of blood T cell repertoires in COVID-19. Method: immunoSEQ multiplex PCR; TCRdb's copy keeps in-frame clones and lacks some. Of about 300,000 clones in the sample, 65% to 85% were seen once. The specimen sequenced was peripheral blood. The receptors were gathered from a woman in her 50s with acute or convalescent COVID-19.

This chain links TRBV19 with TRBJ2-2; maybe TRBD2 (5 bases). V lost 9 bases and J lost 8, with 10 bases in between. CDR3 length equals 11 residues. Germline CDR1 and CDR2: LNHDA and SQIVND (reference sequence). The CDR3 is CASAGRGELFF. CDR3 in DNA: TGTGCCAGCGCGGGTAGGGGGGAGCTGTTTTTT.

The CDR3 here is CASSLQSSYGYTF. Written as DNA, the CDR3 is TGTGCCAGCAGCTTACAGTCCAGCTATGGCTACACCTTC. The rearrangement links TRBV7-2 to TRBJ1-2; D gene uncertain. This CDR3 has 13 residues. Germline V gene lookup returns CDR1 SGHTA and CDR2 FQGNSA. Trimming left V 2 bases short and J 4 bases short, with 8 bases between.

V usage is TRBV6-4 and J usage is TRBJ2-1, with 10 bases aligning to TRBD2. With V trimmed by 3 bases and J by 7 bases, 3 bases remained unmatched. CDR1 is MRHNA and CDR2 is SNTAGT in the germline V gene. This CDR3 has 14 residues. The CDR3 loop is CASSEASGSNEQFF. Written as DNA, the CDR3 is TGTGCCAGCAGTGAGGCTAGCGGGAGTAATGAGCAGTTCTTC.

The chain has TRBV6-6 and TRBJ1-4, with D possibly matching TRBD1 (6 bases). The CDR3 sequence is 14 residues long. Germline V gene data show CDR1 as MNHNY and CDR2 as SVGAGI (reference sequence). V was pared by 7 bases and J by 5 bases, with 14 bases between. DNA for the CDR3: TGTGCCAGCACTTTGGACAGCTACAATGAAAAACTGTTTTTT. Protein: CASTLDSYNEKLFF.

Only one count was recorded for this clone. The CDR3 region is CASSRTGAGQPQHF. CDR3 coding DNA: TGTGCCAGTAGTCGGACAGGGGCAGGACAGCCCCAGCATTTT. The chain recombines TRBV19 with TRBJ1-5, with TRBD1 matching 9 bases. Germline V gene sequence: CDR1 LNHDA, CDR2 SQIVND (reference sequence). The CDR3 sequence is 14 residues long. V dropped 5 bases and J dropped 7; count of bases not matched to a gene: 6.

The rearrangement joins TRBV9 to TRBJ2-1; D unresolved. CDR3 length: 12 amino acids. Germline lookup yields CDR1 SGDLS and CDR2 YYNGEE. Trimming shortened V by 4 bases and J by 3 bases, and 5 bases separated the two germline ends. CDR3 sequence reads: CASSPNYNEQFF. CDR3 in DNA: TGTGCCAGCAGCCCAAACTACAATGAGCAGTTCTTC.

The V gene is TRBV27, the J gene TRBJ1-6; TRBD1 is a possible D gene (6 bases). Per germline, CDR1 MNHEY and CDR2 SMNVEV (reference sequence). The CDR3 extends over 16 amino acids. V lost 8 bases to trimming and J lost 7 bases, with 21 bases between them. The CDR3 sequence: CASARGGAPGNSPLHF. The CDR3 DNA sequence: TGTGCCAGCGCCCGGGGGGGGGCGCCGGGAAATTCACCCCTCCACTTT.

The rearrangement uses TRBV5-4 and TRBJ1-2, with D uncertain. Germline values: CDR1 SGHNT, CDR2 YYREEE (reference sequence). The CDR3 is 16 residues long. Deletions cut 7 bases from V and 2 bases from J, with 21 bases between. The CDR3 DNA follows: TGTGCCAGCCACCCCTCCTTAAATAGTGAGAACTATGGCTACACCTTC. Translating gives CASHPSLNSENYGYTF.

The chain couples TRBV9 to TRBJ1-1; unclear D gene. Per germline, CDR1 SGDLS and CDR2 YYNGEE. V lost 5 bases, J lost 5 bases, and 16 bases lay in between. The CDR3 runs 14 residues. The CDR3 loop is CASSLWVTGTEAFF. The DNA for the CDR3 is TGTGCCAGCAGTCTCTGGGTTACGGGGACTGAAGCTTTCTTT.

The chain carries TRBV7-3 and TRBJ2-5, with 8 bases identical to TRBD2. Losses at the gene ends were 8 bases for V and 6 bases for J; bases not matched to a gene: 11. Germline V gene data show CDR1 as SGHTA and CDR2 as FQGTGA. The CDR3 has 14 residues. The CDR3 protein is CASSQAGVRKTQYF. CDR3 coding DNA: TGTGCCAGCTCCCAAGCGGGAGTCAGAAAGACCCAGTACTTC.

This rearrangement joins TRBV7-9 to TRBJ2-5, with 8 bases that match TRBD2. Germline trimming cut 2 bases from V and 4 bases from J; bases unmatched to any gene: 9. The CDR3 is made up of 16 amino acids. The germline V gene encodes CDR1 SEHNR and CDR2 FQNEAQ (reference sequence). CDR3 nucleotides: TGTGCCAGCAGCTTAAAGTCAGCGGGAGCGGGAGAGACCCAGTACTTC. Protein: CASSLKSAGAGETQYF.

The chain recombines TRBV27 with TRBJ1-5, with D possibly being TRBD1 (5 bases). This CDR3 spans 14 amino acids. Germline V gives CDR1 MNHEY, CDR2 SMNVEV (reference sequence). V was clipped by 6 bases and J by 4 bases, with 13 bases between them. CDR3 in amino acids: CASSAGGGNQPQHF. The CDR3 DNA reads TGTGCCAGCAGCGCGGGGGGGGGAAATCAGCCCCAGCATTTT.

The CDR3 region is CASSPTTSGQDTQYF. Written as DNA, the CDR3 is TGTGCCAGCAGCCCAACGACTAGCGGCCAAGATACGCAGTATTTT. The chain joins TRBV7-6 to TRBJ2-3; 9 nucleotides align to TRBD2. After removal of 5 bases from V and 5 bases from J, the junction contained 8 bases not matched to a gene. The V gene's germline CDR1 is SGHVS and CDR2 FNYEAQ. The length of the CDR3 is 15 residues.

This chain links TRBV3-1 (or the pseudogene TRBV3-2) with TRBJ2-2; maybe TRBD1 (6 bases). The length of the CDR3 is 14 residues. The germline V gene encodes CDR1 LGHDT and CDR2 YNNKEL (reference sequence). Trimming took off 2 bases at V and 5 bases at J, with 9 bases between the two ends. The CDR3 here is CASSQFTGTGELFF. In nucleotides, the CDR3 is TGTGCCAGCAGCCAATTTACAGGGACCGGGGAGCTGTTTTTT.

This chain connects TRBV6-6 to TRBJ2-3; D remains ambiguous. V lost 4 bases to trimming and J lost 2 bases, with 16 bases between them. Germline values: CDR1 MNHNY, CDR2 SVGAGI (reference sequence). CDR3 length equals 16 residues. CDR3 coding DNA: TGTGCCAGCAGTTCCGACTCCCCATATTACACAGATACGCAGTATTTT. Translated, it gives CASSSDSPYYTDTQYF.

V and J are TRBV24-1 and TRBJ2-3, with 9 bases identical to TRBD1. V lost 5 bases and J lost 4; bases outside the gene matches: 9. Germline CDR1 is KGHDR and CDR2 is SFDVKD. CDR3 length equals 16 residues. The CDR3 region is CATSGDRGQGSDTQYF. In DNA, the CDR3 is TGTGCCACCAGTGGGGATCGAGGACAGGGGTCAGATACGCAGTATTTT.

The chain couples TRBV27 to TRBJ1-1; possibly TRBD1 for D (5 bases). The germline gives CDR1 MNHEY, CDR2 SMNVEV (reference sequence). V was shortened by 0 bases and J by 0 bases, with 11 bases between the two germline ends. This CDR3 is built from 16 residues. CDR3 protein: CASSLSLAQVNTEAFF. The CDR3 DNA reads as TGTGCCAGCAGTTTATCTCTCGCACAGGTGAACACTGAAGCTTTCTTT.

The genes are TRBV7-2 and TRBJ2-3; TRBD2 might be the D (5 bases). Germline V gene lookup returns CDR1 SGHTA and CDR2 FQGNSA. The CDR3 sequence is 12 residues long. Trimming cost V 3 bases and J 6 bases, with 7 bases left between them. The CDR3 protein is CASSLRVDTQYF. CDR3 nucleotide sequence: TGTGCCAGCAGCTTGCGGGTCGATACGCAGTATTTT.

The CDR3 coding sequence is TGTGCCTGGAGTGAGGACATGGGCGGGGGGACTTACGAGCAGTACTTC. Its translation: CAWSEDMGGGTYEQYF. This chain links TRBV30 with TRBJ2-7; 8 bases fit TRBD2. Unmatched junction bases numbered 12, after V lost 1 base and J lost 4 bases. The CDR3 length is 16 residues. The germline CDR1 and CDR2 sequences are GTSNPN and SVGIG (reference sequence).

CDR3 in amino acids: CASSDSGDLGQPQHF. CDR3 DNA sequence: TGTGCCAGCAGTGACTCCGGAGACCTCGGTCAGCCCCAGCATTTT. The V and J genes are TRBV6-4 and TRBJ1-5; no clear D. V was shortened by 0 bases and J by 6 bases, with 12 bases between the two germline ends. Germline V gene data show CDR1 as MRHNA and CDR2 as SNTAGT. The length of the CDR3 is 15 residues.